The sequence of this T cell receptor (beta chain) was determined in a study of CD8+CD57+ T cells in acquired aplastic anemia. Overall study context: Mean DNA quantity obtained from sorted CD4+ and CD8+ cells was around 3.2 ug. Study-level points and caveats: Controls and patients did not differ significantly in CD8+ Simpson's diversity.

Those patients picked for sequencing had displayed CD8+CD57+ cell expansion on flow cytometry. The sample holds one count of this clonotype. Its antigen is unknown. The CDR3 runs 14 residues. Germline V gene sequence: CDR1 ENHRY, CDR2 SYGVKD. The ends lost 3 bases at V and 9 bases at J; junction bases unmatched: 3. TCR beta VDJ combinations and CDR3 sequences were profiled from genomic DNA. TCRdb passed the reads through MiXCR, listing each CDR3 protein once. The sample yields 150,000 to 180,000 distinct CDR3 sequences, 52% seen once. This chain joins TRBV10-3 and TRBJ1-6; TRBD1 matches 9 bases. Sequencing was done on a sample of sorted CD4+, CD8+, or CD8+CD57+ T cells (not recorded which) from PBMCs. The TCR was taken from a human donor with aplastic anemia. The CDR3 sequence is CAISEGTGISPLHF. CDR3 coding DNA: TGTGCCATCAGTGAAGGGACAGGGATTTCACCCCTCCACTTT.